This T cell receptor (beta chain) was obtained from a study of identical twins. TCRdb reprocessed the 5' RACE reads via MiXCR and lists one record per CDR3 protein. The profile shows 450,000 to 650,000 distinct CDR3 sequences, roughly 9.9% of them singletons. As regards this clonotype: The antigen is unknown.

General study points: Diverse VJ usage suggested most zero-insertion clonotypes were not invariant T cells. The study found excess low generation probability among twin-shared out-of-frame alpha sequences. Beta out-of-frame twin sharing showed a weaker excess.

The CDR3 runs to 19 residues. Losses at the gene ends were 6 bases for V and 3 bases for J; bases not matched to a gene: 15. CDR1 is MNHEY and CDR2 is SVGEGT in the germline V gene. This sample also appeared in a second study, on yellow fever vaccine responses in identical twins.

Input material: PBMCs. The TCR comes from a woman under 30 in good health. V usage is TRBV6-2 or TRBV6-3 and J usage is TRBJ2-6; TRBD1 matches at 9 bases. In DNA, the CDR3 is TGTGCCAGCAGGAGTACCGGGACAGGGCTAATAGGTGGGGCCAACGTCCTGACTTTC. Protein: CASRSTGTGLIGGANVLTF.